The present T cell receptor beta chain was sequenced within a study of blood T cell repertoires in COVID-19. Overall study: Samples taken during acute and convalescent COVID-19 were collected in the United States, Italy and Spain. PBMCs, B-cell-depleted T cells, or T cells were the source of the cDNA or gDNA that made up the material.

This clone occurred once. Repertoires were generated with immunoSEQ multiplex PCR, while TCRdb's copy carries only in-frame clones and drops some. In the table there are roughly 120,000 clones, more than 75% of which are singletons. The CDR3 sequence is 15 residues long. J lost 2 bases, V lost 4 bases, and 6 bases had no gene match. CDR1 is SGHRS, CDR2 YFSETQ, per germline. Sequenced material: peripheral blood. This receptor was taken from a woman in her forties with acute or convalescent COVID-19. The chain is built from TRBV5-1 and TRBJ1-1, with 9 positions matching TRBD1. CDR3 in DNA: TGCGCCAGCAGCCAAGGGACAGGGATAAACACTGAAGCTTTCTTT. Translated: CASSQGTGINTEAFF.